This TCR beta chain was recovered during a study of T cells in Graves' hyperthyroidism and ophthalmopathy. From RNA transcripts, TCR beta CDR3 regions were amplified. The HTBI primer set was used in a first-round RT-PCR of the TCR CDR3. Each CDR3 protein is one row after TCRdb ran MiXCR on the multiplex PCR reads. The table lists about 740,000 distinct CDR3 sequences, around 15% of them singletons. This TCR derives from a woman between 18 and 30 years old with Graves' hyperthyroidism. The sequenced sample consisted of blood.

The CDR3 region is CASSEGGQGAGEQYF. The CDR3 coding sequence is TGTGCCAGCAGTGAAGGGGGACAGGGGGCCGGCGAGCAGTACTTC. V usage is TRBV6-1 and J usage is TRBJ2-7; 12 bases align to TRBD1. Germline V gives CDR1 MNHNS, CDR2 SASEGT. CDR3 length: 15 residues. J lost 6 bases, V lost 1 base, and 4 bases had no gene match.